This section outlines one TCR beta chain sequence together with its context. As yet, its antigen is unknown. Time point here: after neoadjuvant nivolumab, at surgical resection. CDR1 SGHDT and CDR2 YYEEEE come from the germline V gene. V shed 1 base and J 2 bases; nucleotides not matched to a gene: 4. CDR3 length equals 16 residues. This sample was taken from a study of neoadjuvant anti-PD-1 for oral cavity cancer. Looking at the study overall: Before surgery, most patients got three to four biweekly 3 mg/kg nivolumab doses. Non-progressing patients received a fourth nivolumab dose near day 43, then surgery on days 50-56. Findings and limits, study-wide: TCR analyses covered only a few patients per response group.

The assay was immunoSEQ multiplex PCR, and TCRdb's table has in-frame clones only and misses some. The sample has about 37,000 clones, around 40% seen once; the top ten hold about a sixth. The sequence came from a person aged 40 to 85 with oral cavity squamous cell carcinoma. The chain joins TRBV5-6 to TRBJ2-2; 8 bases align to TRBD2. This specimen consisted of tumor tissue, obtained after nivolumab (anti-PD-1) treatment. The CDR3 sequence is CASSLPAGGNTGELFF. In DNA form, the CDR3 reads TGTGCCAGCAGCTTGCCTGCGGGGGGCAACACCGGGGAGCTGTTTTTT.